Sequencing of this T cell receptor (beta chain) was carried out in a study of blood T cell repertoires in COVID-19. Overall study context: The cDNA or gDNA used as material had been derived from T cells, B-cell-depleted T cells, or PBMCs.

CDR3 length: 17 amino acids. V lost 0 bases to trimming and J lost 0 bases; unmatched junction nucleotides: 5. CDR1 and CDR2 (germline): SGDLS, YYNGEE. TCRdb's table, derived via immunoSEQ multiplex PCR, lists solely in-frame clones and lacks some. The sample records about 270,000 clones, around four fifths being singletons. This clone was detected only a few times. The clonotype originates from a woman aged 45-65 years with active or convalescent COVID-19. The chain is built from TRBV9 and TRBJ2-1; TRBD2 matches 8 bases. Sequencing used peripheral blood. CDR3 protein: CASSVGVLAGSYNEQFF. In DNA form, the CDR3 reads TGTGCCAGCAGCGTAGGTGTGCTAGCGGGCTCCTACAATGAGCAGTTCTTC.